These 17 T cell receptor beta chains share one sample of origin, sequenced in a study of blood T cell repertoires in COVID-19 (dated by TCRdb to the early 2020s). The library was made by the immunoSEQ multiplex PCR assay. TCRdb retrieved this table from immuneACCESS and kept in-frame rearrangements only. Not all clones are present; in checked studies, unresolved V genes account for under half, and no reason is known for the remainder. The sample data list 160,000 or so clones, and around 85% of these were observed just once. Of the sample, roughly 2.2% falls within the top ten clones. Input material: peripheral blood. These TCRs come from a woman between 65 and 79 years old with acute or convalescent COVID-19.

The chain has TRBV19 and TRBJ1-2; no firm D call. CDR1 and CDR2 (germline): LNHDA, SQIVND (reference sequence). The length of the CDR3 is 13 residues. The V end lost 2 bases, the J end lost 4 bases, and 8 bases lay between the germline ends. The CDR3 protein is CASSINQAYGYTF. DNA for the CDR3: TGTGCCAGTAGTATAAACCAGGCCTATGGCTACACCTTC.

This rearrangement joins TRBV11-2 to TRBJ2-5, with D tentatively TRBD1 (6 bases). V was trimmed by 0 bases and J by 7 bases, leaving 15 bases between them. The V gene's germline CDR1 is SGHAT and CDR2 FQNNGV. The CDR3 is made up of 15 amino acids. The CDR3 DNA reads as TGTGCCAGCAGCTTAGATCAGGGGCGGATGGGGACCCAGTACTTC. Residues: CASSLDQGRMGTQYF.

DNA of the CDR3: TGTGCCAGCAGCGACCGGGACAGGGGATGGATGAACACTGAAGCTTTCTTT. Its protein product is CASSDRDRGWMNTEAFF. The rearrangement links TRBV4-2 to TRBJ1-1; 10 bases line up with TRBD1. Germline V gene sequence: CDR1 LGHNA, CDR2 YNFKEQ. The V and J ends lost 5 bases and 0 bases, in that order; junction bases with no gene match: 9. The CDR3 has 17 residues.

This chain links TRBV12-3 or TRBV12-4 with TRBJ2-7; TRBD1 agrees at 7 bases. V lost 3 bases and J lost 6; bases outside the gene matches: 2. CDR3 length equals 12 residues. The CDR3 sequence is CASSFHRGEQYV. The CDR3 bases are TGTGCCAGCAGTTTTCACAGGGGCGAGCAGTACGTC.

The chain carries TRBV5-8 and TRBJ1-6; tentative D call: TRBD1 (5 bases). V lost 0 bases and J 7 bases, leaving 14 bases between the germline ends. This CDR3 has 16 amino acids. Germline CDR1 SGHTS, CDR2 YDEGEE. The DNA of the CDR3 is TGTGCCAGCAGCTTGGGGGGCGCGGGGAGGAATTCACCCCTCCACTTT. It yields the protein CASSLGGAGRNSPLHF.

In the case of this clone: The same CDR3 is also encoded by other DNA sequences in this sample. The chain links TRBV6-5 to TRBJ1-1, with 9 bases lining up with TRBD1. The germline V gene encodes CDR1 MNHEY and CDR2 SVGAGI. The CDR3 is 14 amino acids. J was trimmed by 4 bases and V by 6 bases; bases with no gene match: 6. The CDR3, as DNA: TGTGCCAGCAGGCCGGGACAGGGAAGCACTGAAGCTTTCTTT. This encodes CASRPGQGSTEAFF.

V is TRBV9 and J is TRBJ1-1; tentatively, D is TRBD1 (5 bases). The CDR3 has 15 residues. The germline V and J ends were trimmed by 4 bases and 3 bases, with 16 bases remaining between them. Germline V lookup: CDR1 SGDLS, CDR2 YYNGEE. CDR3 in amino acids: CASSPYPQTDTEAFF. CDR3 sequence (DNA): TGTGCCAGCAGCCCTTACCCACAGACAGACACTGAAGCTTTCTTT.

The J gene is TRBJ2-2, the V gene TRBV2; possible D gene TRBD1, 6 bases. V was trimmed by 5 bases and J by 0 bases, leaving 10 bases between them. Germline CDR1 is SNHLY and CDR2 is FYNNEI. The CDR3 has 15 amino acids. The CDR3 DNA sequence: TGTGCCAGCAGTCCTGACAGGACGAACACCGGGGAGCTGTTTTTT. Translating it yields CASSPDRTNTGELFF.

This chain joins TRBV4-1 and TRBJ1-1; possible D gene TRBD1, 5 bases. The CDR3 is 17 residues long. V lost 0 bases to trimming and J lost 6 bases, with 20 bases between them. Germline CDR1 and CDR2: MGHRA and YSYEKL. The DNA of the CDR3 is TGCGCCAGCAGCCAAGAATTACAGGTAGGGATAAGGGCTGAAGCTTTCTTT. Protein sequence: CASSQELQVGIRAEAFF.

This chain uses TRBV9 with TRBJ2-2, with a weak D call TRBD1 (6 bases). Trimming removed 0 bases from V and 6 bases from J, with 12 bases in between. This CDR3 is 15 amino acids long. Germline V gene sequence: CDR1 SGDLS, CDR2 YYNGEE. The CDR3 region has the DNA TGTGCCAGCAGCGTAGCTTTAAGGGGGTCCGGGGAGCTGTTTTTT. It yields the protein CASSVALRGSGELFF.

This rearrangement joins TRBV6-1 to TRBJ2-7; a possible D gene is TRBD1 (6 bases). V lost 0 bases and J lost 4, with 16 bases in between. Germline V lookup: CDR1 MNHNS, CDR2 SASEGT. CDR3 length: 16 amino acids. The CDR3: CASSEAHREIFYEQYF. The CDR3 DNA is TGTGCCAGCAGTGAAGCGCACAGGGAAATCTTTTACGAGCAGTACTTC.

This chain links TRBV7-8 with TRBJ2-7; 10 nucleotides align to TRBD2. The ends lost 5 bases at V and 4 bases at J; junction bases unmatched: 8. From germline, CDR1 is SGHVS and CDR2 FQNEAQ. This CDR3 is 15 amino acids long. The CDR3 sequence is CASSDGLAVIYEQYV. The CDR3 DNA follows: TGTGCCAGCAGCGACGGACTAGCGGTGATTTACGAGCAGTACGTC.

J is TRBJ1-2 and V is TRBV6-5; TRBD1 matches at 10 bases. From germline, CDR1 is MNHEY and CDR2 SVGAGI. The CDR3 has 15 amino acids. The V and J ends lost 7 bases and 6 bases, in that order; junction bases with no gene match: 11. CDR3 coding DNA: TGTGCCAGCACCGCTAGACAGGGGGCGTTCGATGGCTACACCTTC. Translation: CASTARQGAFDGYTF.

The chain's CDR3 is CASSVRAQETQYF. The DNA of the CDR3 is TGTGCCAGCAGCGTGAGGGCCCAAGAGACCCAGTACTTC. This chain uses TRBV9 with TRBJ2-5; weak D call: TRBD2 (5 bases). V was pared by 2 bases and J by 1 base, with 6 bases between. The CDR3 loop spans 13 amino acids. The germline V gene encodes CDR1 SGDLS and CDR2 YYNGEE.

This rearrangement joins TRBV6-6 to TRBJ1-2; the D gene is possibly TRBD1 (5 bases). The CDR3 is 14 amino acids. Deletions cut 4 bases from V and 4 bases from J, with 13 bases between. Germline lookup yields CDR1 MNHNY and CDR2 SVGAGI (reference sequence). The CDR3: CASSFGTDVYGYTF. In DNA, the CDR3 is TGTGCCAGCAGTTTCGGGACTGACGTCTATGGCTACACCTTC.

V usage is TRBV7-9 and J usage is TRBJ1-6, with a possible D match to TRBD1 (6 bases). V lost 2 bases and J lost 4, with 15 bases in between. There are 17 residues in the CDR3. CDR1 and CDR2 (germline): SEHNR, FQNEAQ (reference sequence). CDR3: CASSLNSGVSYNSPLHF. CDR3 nucleotides: TGTGCCAGCAGCTTAAACTCAGGGGTATCTTATAATTCACCCCTCCACTTT.

This sequence joins TRBV19 and TRBJ1-2, with 7 bases identical to TRBD1. The CDR3 is 17 amino acids. Germline-derived CDR1 and CDR2 are LNHDA and SQIVND (reference sequence). Trimming cost V 3 bases and J 5 bases; bases outside gene matches: 15. CDR3 protein: CASSILSPQTGKYGYTF. The CDR3 DNA follows: TGTGCCAGTAGTATCCTCTCGCCCCAGACAGGGAAATATGGCTACACCTTC.